The clone carrying this TCR beta chain was counted a few times. Its specificity is not known. The entry originates in a study of molecular identifiers for immune sequencing clone quantification. Across the whole study: The replicate experiment used RNA from roughly 18,000 or 92,000 naive CD8 cells. This RNA was split into five aliquots, and four of them were sequenced.

Whole-study findings and limits: Spiked Jurkat TCR RNA equivalent to one cell reportedly surfaced among some 990,000 naive cells. The share of molecules held by clones above 20 RNA copies was over 99% in effector cells and under 1% in naive cells.

Looked up from germline, CDR1 is MNHEY and CDR2 is SVGAGI. The CDR3 covers 13 residues. The germline V and J ends were trimmed by 5 bases and 4 bases, with 10 bases remaining between them. TCRdb processed the PCR reads anew with MiXCR; each CDR3 protein has one entry. This sample yields around 320,000 distinct CDR3 sequences, of which about 22% are seen a single time; 0.65% to 0.75% belongs to the top ten. Input material: naive CD8+ T cells from blood, with Jurkat cell RNA spiked in. Subset defined: FACS-sorted CD8+CD4-CCR7+CD45RA+ naive T cells. The chain uses TRBV6-5 and TRBJ2-3; perhaps TRBD1 as D (6 bases). This sequence originates from a human donor in good health. Some libraries in this study had Jurkat cell RNA spiked in. Written as DNA, the CDR3 is TGTGCCAGCAGTCTAACAGGGCCAGATACGCAGTATTTT. This sequence encodes CASSLTGPDTQYF.